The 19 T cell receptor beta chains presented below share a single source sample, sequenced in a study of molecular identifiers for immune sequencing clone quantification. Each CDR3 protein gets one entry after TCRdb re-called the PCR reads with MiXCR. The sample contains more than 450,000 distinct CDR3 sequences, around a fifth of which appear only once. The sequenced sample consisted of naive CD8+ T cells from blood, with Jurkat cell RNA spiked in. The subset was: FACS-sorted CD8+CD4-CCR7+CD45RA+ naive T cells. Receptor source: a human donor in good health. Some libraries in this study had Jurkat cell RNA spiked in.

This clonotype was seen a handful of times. The CDR3 protein is CASSFQGLNSPLHF. The CDR3, as DNA: TGTGCCAGCAGTTTCCAGGGGTTGAATTCACCCCTCCACTTT. This chain uses TRBV27 with TRBJ1-6; D may be TRBD1 (6 bases). Germline V gene lookup returns CDR1 MNHEY and CDR2 SMNVEV (reference sequence). V dropped 3 bases and J dropped 7 bases, with 10 bases sitting between them. The CDR3 has 14 residues.

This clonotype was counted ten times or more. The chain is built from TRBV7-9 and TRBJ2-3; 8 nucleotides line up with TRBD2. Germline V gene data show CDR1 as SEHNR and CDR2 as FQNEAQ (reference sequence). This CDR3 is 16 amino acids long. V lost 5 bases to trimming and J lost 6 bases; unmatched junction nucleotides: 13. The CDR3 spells CASSPQGGREVDTQYF. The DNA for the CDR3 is TGTGCCAGCAGCCCGCAAGGAGGGCGGGAGGTGGATACGCAGTATTTT.

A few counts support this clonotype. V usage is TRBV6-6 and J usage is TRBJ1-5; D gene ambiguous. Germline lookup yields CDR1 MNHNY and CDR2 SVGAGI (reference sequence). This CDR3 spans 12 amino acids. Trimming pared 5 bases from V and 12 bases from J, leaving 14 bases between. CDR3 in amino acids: CASSTSRKDQHF. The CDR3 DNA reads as TGTGCCAGCAGTACTTCCCGGAAAGACCAGCATTTT.

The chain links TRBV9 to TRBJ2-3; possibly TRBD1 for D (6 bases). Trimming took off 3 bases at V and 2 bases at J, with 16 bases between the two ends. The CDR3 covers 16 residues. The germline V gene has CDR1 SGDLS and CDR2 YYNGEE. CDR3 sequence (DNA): TGTGCCAGCAGCGACAGGGACCGATTCGACACAGATACGCAGTATTTT. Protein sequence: CASSDRDRFDTDTQYF.

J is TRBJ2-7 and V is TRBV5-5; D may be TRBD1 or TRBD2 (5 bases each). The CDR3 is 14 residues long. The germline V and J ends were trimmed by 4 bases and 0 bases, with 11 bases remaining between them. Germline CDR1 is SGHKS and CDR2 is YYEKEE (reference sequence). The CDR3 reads CASSGGHGSYEQYF. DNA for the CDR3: TGTGCCAGCAGCGGAGGACACGGCTCCTACGAGCAGTACTTC.

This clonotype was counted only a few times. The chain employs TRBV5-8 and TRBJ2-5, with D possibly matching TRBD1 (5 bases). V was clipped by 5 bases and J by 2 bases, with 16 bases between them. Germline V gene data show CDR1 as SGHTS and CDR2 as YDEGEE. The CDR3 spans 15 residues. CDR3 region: CASSPGVRDQETQYF. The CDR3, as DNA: TGTGCCAGCAGTCCCGGTGTCAGGGATCAAGAGACCCAGTACTTC. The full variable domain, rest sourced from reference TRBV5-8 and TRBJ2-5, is EAGVTQSPTHLIKTRGQQATLRCSPISGHTSVYWYQQALGLGLQFLLWYDEGEERNRGNFPPRFSGRQFPNYSSELNVNALELEDSALYLCASSPGVRDQETQYFGPGTRLLVL.

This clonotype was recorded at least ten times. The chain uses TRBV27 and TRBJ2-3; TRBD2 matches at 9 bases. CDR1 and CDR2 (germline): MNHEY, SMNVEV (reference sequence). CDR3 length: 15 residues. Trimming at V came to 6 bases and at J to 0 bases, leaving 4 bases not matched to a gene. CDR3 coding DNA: TGTGCCAGCAGGCTCCTAGCGGGAAGCACAGATACGCAGTATTTT. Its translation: CASRLLAGSTDTQYF.

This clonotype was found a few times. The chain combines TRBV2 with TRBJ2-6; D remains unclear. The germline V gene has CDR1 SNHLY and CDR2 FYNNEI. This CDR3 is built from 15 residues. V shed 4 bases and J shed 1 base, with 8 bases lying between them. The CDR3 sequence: CASSGLESGANVLTF. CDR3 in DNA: TGTGCCAGCAGTGGCTTGGAATCTGGGGCCAACGTCCTGACTTTC.

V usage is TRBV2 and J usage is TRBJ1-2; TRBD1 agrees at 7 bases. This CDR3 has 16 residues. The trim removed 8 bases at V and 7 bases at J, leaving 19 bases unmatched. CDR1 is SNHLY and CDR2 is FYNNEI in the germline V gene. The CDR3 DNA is TGTGCCAGCTCCCCTCCGAGGACAGGCATTGTAAGTGGCTACACCTTC. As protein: CASSPPRTGIVSGYTF.

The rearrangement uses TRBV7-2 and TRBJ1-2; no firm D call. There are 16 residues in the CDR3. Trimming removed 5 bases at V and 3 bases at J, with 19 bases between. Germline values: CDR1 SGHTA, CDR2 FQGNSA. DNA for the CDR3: TGTGCCAGCAGCCCATCTGGAGGACCGCGCGACTATGGCTACACCTTC. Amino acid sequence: CASSPSGGPRDYGYTF.

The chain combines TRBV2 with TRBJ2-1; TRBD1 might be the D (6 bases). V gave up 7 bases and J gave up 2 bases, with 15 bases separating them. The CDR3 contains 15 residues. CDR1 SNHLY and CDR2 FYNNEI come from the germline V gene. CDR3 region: CASTPGRGTYNEQFF. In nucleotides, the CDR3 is TGTGCCAGCACCCCCGGAAGGGGGACCTACAATGAGCAGTTCTTC.

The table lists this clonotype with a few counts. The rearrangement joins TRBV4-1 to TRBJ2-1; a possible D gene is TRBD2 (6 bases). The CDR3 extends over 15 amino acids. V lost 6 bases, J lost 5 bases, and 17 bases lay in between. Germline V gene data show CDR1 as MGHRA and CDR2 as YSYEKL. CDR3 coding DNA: TGCGCCAGCAGTCTCCTCCGGCCGGGAGACAATGAGCAGTTCTTC. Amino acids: CASSLLRPGDNEQFF.

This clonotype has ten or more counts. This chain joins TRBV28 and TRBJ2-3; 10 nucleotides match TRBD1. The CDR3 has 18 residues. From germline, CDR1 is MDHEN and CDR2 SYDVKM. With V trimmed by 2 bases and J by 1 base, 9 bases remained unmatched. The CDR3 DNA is TGTGCCAGCAGTTTAGGACAGGGGGGCAGCATTGGCACAGATACGCAGTATTTT. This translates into CASSLGQGGSIGTDTQYF.

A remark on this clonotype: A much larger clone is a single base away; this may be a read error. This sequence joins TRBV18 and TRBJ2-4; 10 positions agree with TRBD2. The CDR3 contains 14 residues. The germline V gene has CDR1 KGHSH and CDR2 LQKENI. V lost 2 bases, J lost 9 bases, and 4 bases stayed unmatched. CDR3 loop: CASSPSSGGGIQYF. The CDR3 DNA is TGTGCCAGCTCACCATCTAGCGGGGGCGGCATTCAGTACTTC.

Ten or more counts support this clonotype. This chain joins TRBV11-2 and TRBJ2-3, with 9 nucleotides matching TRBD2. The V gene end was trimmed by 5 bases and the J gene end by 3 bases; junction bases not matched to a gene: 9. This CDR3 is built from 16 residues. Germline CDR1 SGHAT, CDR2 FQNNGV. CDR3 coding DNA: TGTGCCAGCAGCCATATCGCGGGGGGGCGGACAGATACGCAGTATTTT. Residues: CASSHIAGGRTDTQYF.

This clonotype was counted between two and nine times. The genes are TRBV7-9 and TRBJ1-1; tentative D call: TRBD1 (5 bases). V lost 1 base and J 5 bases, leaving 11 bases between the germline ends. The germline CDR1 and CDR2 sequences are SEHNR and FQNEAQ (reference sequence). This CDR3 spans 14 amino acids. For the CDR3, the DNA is TGTGCCAGCAGCTTAGTCCCGGGGGGAACTGAAGCTTTCTTT. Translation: CASSLVPGGTEAFF.

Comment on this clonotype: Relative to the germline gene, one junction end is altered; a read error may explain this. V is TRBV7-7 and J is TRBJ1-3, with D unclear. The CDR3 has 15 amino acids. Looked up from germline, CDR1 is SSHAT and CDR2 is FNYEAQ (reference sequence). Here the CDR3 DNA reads TGTGCTAGCAGCCAAGACACCTCCTCTGGAAACACCATATATTTT. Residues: CASSQDTSSGNTIYF.

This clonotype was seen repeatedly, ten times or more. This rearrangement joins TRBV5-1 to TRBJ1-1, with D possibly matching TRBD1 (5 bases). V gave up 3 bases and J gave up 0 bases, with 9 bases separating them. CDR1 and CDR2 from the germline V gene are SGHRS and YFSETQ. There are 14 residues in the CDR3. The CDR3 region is CASSYDSMNTEAFF. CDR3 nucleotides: TGCGCCAGCAGCTACGACAGTATGAACACTGAAGCTTTCTTT.

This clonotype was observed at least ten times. CDR3 sequence: CSAREIGGEEQFF. CDR3 sequence (DNA): TGCAGCGCTAGGGAGATCGGGGGAGAGGAGCAGTTCTTC. The chain couples TRBV29-1 to TRBJ2-1, with D perhaps matching TRBD2 (6 bases). V lost 7 bases, J lost 10 bases, and 20 bases lay in between. Germline V gene sequence: CDR1 SQVTM, CDR2 ANQGSEA. The CDR3 runs 13 residues.